Listed below are T cell receptor beta chains from one sample, sequenced in a study of T cells after posttransplantation cyclophosphamide. Assay used: immunoSEQ multiplex PCR; TCRdb lists only in-frame clones, some missing. The sample holds about 6,800 clones, around 92% seen once. Sequenced material: PBMCs, taken approximately 190 weeks after allogeneic stem cell transplant with posttransplant cyclophosphamide. These receptors all come from a female patient in her fifties who received an allogeneic stem cell transplant from a related donor, was CMV-positive, and had no GVHD. A share of the T cells may be of graft donor origin. Each CDR3 is given with its conserved first and last residue. D genes are given only for firm matches. Rows give clone size only sometimes, using once, few, many, or a class for an expanded clone.

j_gene,v_gene,d_gene,abundance,CDR3nt,CDR3aa
TRBJ2-7,TRBV4-2,TRBD2,NA,TGTGCCAGCAGCCAAGATGGGACTAGCGCCTCCTACGAGCAGTACTTC,CASSQDGTSASYEQYF
TRBJ1-5,TRBV19,NA,once,TGTGCCAGTAGTATTCTTGGCAGGGTGGGTCAGCCCCAGCATTTT,CASSILGRVGQPQHF
TRBJ1-5,TRBV16,NA,NA,TGTGCCAGCAGCCAAAATGGTTGGAAACTCGGGGATGGCAATCAGCCCCAGCATTTT,CASSQNGWKLGDGNQPQHF
TRBJ1-1,TRBV5-4,TRBD1,NA,TGTGCCAGCAGCCAAGGACAGGGGACTCCTGAAGCTTTCTTT,CASSQGQGTPEAFF
TRBJ2-7,TRBV2,TRBD1,NA,TGTGCCAGCAGCTTGGGACAGGGGATATACGAGCAGTACTTC,CASSLGQGIYEQYF
TRBJ2-1,TRBV4-1,TRBD2,NA,TGCGCCAGCAGCCAAGTGGGCGGGAGAATTCCCTACAATGAGCAGTTCTTC,CASSQVGGRIPYNEQFF
TRBJ2-7,TRBV10-1,TRBD2,once,TGCGCCAGCTCGGGACTAGCGGGAGGGCCCCAGTACTTC,CASSGLAGGPQYF
TRBJ2-2,TRBV7-9,TRBD2,NA,TGTGCCAGCAGCCCCTCTAGCGGGAGGGCCGGGGAGCTGTTTTTT,CASSPSSGRAGELFF
TRBJ1-4,TRBV10-3,NA,NA,TGTGCCATCAGTGAGTCGACAGGTAATCGGTATGAAAAACTGTTTTTT,CAISESTGNRYEKLFF
TRBJ2-2,TRBV7-7,NA,NA,TGTGCCAGCAGCTTAGATGGGGCCGCGAACACCGGGGAGCTGTTTTTT,CASSLDGAANTGELFF
TRBJ1-2,TRBV20-1,NA,NA,TGCAGTGGATACATTAACTATGGCTACACCTTC,CSGYINYGYTF
TRBJ2-7,TRBV19,NA,NA,TGTGCCAGTAGTATATCAGGGGCCTACGAGCAGTACTTC,CASSISGAYEQYF
TRBJ1-5,TRBV19,NA,NA,TGTGCCAGTAGTATCAGGGGTCAGCCCCAGCATTTT,CASSIRGQPQHF
TRBJ2-1,TRBV19,TRBD2,NA,TGTGCCAGTAGTATAGGGGGGCGGCTAGCGGGACTATCTATGGGCAATGAGCAGTTCTTC,CASSIGGRLAGLSMGNEQFF
TRBJ2-3,TRBV18,NA,NA,TGTGCCAGCTCACTGGGACTCGGCACAGATACGCAGTATTTT,CASSLGLGTDTQYF
TRBJ2-5,TRBV11-3,NA,NA,TGTGCCAGCAGCTTCGGCCCCGCGGGGGAGACCCAGTACTTC,CASSFGPAGETQYF
TRBJ2-7,TRBV4-2,TRBD2,NA,TGTGCCAGCAGCCAAGAACTAGCGGGAGTCGGGGTCGAGCAGTACTTC,CASSQELAGVGVEQYF
TRBJ1-1,TRBV30,NA,NA,TGTGCCTGGAGTGGGCAGGTGGACACTGAAGCTTTCTTT,CAWSGQVDTEAFF
TRBJ1-1,TRBV5-1,TRBD1,NA,TGCGCCAGCAGCCGGACAGGGGAGAGAAACACTGAAGCTTTCTTT,CASSRTGERNTEAFF
TRBJ1-2,TRBV29-1,TRBD1,NA,TGCAGCGTTGGGGGCAGGGGGGTTGGTAAGGGCTACACCTTC,CSVGGRGVGKGYTF
TRBJ2-2,TRBV5-1,NA,NA,TGCGCCAGCGACCGTGGGCAGAACACCGGGGAGCTGTTTTTT,CASDRGQNTGELFF
TRBJ2-1,TRBV28,TRBD2,NA,TGTGCCAGCAACCAACTAGCGGGGGTTTACAATGAGCAGTTCTTC,CASNQLAGVYNEQFF
TRBJ1-1,TRBV5-4,NA,once,TGTGCCAGCAGCTTGGGGCCAGAAGAAGCTTTCTTT,CASSLGPEEAFF
TRBJ2-1,TRBV28,NA,NA,TGTGCCAGCACCCCTTATAGCCTAAACCCCTACAATGAGCAGTTCTTC,CASTPYSLNPYNEQFF
TRBJ1-2,TRBV20-1,NA,NA,TGCAGTGCCCAGGGTAACTATGGCTACACCTTC,CSAQGNYGYTF
TRBJ1-2,TRBV19,TRBD1,NA,TGTGCCAGTAGGGCTACAGGGGTGGATAACTATGGCTACACCTTC,CASRATGVDNYGYTF
TRBJ2-2,TRBV7-9,TRBD1,NA,TGTGCCAGCAGTTGGACAGGGCTGCCTTCCAGGGAGCTGTTTTTT,CASSWTGLPSRELFF
TRBJ2-1,TRBV7-9,TRBD2,NA,TGTGCCAGCAGCTCGCTAGCGGCTAGCTCCTACAATGAGCAGTTCTTC,CASSSLAASSYNEQFF
TRBJ2-4,TRBV19,NA,NA,TGTGCCAGTAGTATCGGGAACAGGGTTGGTGGCATTCAGTACTTC,CASSIGNRVGGIQYF
TRBJ2-1,TRBV18,TRBD1,NA,TGTGCCAGCTCACCGGGACAGCTGGACTACAATGAGCAGTTCTTC,CASSPGQLDYNEQFF
TRBJ2-1,TRBV11-2,TRBD2,NA,TGTGCCAGCAGCTCTCTAGCGGGAGGGAGGGATGAGCAGTTCTTC,CASSSLAGGRDEQFF
TRBJ1-2,TRBV5-4,NA,once,TGTGCCAGCAGCCCGGGAGGGAGAAGGGACTATGGCTACACCTTC,CASSPGGRRDYGYTF
TRBJ2-7,TRBV27,TRBD1,NA,TGTGCCAGCAGCGGAGACAGGGGGCAACCCTACGAGCAGTACTTC,CASSGDRGQPYEQYF
TRBJ2-7,TRBV9,NA,NA,TGTGCCAGCAGCGGAACGAGGGGGTTCTACGAGCAGTACTTC,CASSGTRGFYEQYF
TRBJ2-7,TRBV7-9,TRBD2,NA,TGTGCCAGCAGCTTTGGGACTAGCGGGATTTCCTACGAGCAGTACTTC,CASSFGTSGISYEQYF
TRBJ1-5,TRBV18,TRBD1,NA,TGTGCCAGCTCGGCAGGGGGCAGCAATCAGCCCCAGCATTTT,CASSAGGSNQPQHF